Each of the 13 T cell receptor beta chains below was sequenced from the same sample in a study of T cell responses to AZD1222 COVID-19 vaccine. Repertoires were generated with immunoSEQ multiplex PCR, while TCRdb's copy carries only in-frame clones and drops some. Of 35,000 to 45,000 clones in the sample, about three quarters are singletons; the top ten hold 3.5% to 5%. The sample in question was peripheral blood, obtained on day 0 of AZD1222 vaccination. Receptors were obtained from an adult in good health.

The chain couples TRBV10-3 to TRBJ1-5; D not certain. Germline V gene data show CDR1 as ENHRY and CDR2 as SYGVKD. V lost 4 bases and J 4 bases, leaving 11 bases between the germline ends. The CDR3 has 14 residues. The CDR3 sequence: CAISVEGANQPQHF. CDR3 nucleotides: TGTGCCATCAGTGTTGAGGGCGCAAATCAGCCCCAGCATTTT.

In DNA, the CDR3 is TGTGCCAGCAGTCGACAGGGAGTCTCTGGGGCCAACGTCCTGACTTTC. It specifies CASSRQGVSGANVLTF. This chain connects TRBV6-2 or TRBV6-3 to TRBJ2-6; 7 positions match TRBD1. From germline, CDR1 is MNHEY and CDR2 SVGEGT. The CDR3 is made up of 16 amino acids. With 5 bases clipped from V and 0 bases from J, the junction kept 4 bases outside the gene matches.

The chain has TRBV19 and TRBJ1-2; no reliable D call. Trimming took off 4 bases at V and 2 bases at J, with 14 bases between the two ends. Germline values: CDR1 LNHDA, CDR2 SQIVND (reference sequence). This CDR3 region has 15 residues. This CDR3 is CASSTRGGLNYGYTF. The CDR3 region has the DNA TGTGCCAGTAGTACCCGGGGAGGATTAAACTATGGCTACACCTTC.

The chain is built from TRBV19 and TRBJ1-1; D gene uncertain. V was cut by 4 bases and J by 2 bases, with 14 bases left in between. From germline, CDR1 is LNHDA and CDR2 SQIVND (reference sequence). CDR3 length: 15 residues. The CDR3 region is CASSSLRKGNTEAFF. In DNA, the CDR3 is TGTGCCAGTAGTAGCTTAAGGAAGGGAAACACTGAAGCTTTCTTT.

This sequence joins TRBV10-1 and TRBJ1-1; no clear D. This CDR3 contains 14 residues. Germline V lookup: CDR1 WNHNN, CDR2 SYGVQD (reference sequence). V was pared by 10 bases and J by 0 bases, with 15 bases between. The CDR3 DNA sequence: TGCGCCATCCCACCCGACATAATGAACACTGAAGCTTTCTTT. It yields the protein CAIPPDIMNTEAFF.

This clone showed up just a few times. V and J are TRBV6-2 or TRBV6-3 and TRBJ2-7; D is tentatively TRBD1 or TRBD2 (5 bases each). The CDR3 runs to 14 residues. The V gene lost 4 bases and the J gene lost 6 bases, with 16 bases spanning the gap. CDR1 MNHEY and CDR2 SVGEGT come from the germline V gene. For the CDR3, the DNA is TGTGCCAGCAGTTTTGAGGGACGGGAACGCGAGCAGTACTTC. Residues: CASSFEGREREQYF.

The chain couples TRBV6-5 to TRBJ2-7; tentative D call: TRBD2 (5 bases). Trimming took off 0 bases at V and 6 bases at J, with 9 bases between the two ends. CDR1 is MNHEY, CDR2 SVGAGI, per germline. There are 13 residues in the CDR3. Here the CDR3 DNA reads TGTGCCAGCAGTTACTCGGCGGGCGGCGAGCAGTACTTC. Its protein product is CASSYSAGGEQYF.

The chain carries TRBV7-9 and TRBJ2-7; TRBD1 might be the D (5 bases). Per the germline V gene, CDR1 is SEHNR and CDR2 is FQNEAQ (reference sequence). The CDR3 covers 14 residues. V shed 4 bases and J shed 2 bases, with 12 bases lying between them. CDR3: CASSSSRQTYEQYF. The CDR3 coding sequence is TGTGCCAGCAGCTCCTCTCGACAGACCTACGAGCAGTACTTC.

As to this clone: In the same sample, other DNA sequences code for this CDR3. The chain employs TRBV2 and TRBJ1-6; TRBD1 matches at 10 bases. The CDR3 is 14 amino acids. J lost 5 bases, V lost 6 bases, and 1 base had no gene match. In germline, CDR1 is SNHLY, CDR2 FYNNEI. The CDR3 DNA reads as TGTGCCAGCAGCGGACAGGGGGATAATTCACCCCTCCACTTT. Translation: CASSGQGDNSPLHF.

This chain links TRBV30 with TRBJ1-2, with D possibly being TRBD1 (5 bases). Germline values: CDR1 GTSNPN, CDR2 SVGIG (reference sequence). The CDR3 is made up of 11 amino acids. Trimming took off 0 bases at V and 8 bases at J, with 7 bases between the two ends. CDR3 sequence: CAWSVGAGYTF. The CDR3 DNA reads TGTGCCTGGAGTGTAGGGGCCGGCTACACCTTC.

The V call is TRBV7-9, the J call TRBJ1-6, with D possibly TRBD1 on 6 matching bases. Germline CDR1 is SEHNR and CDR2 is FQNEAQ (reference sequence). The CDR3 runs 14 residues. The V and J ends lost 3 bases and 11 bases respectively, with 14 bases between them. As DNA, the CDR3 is TGTGCCAGCAGCTTCTCAGGGGAAGTGGCACCCCTCCACTTT. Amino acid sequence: CASSFSGEVAPLHF.

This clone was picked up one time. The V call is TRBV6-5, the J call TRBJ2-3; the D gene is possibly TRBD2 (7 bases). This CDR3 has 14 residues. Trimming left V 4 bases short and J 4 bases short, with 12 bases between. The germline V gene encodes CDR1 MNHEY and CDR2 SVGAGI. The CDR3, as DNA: TGTGCCAGCAGTTTCCGGGGGGCCCCAGATACGCAGTATTTT. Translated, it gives CASSFRGAPDTQYF.

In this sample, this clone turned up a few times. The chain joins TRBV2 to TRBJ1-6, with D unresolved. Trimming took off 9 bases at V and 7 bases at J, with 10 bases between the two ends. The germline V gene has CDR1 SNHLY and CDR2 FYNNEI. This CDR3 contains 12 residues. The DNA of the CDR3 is TGTGCCAGGGAAGGGAGGAATTCACCCCTCCACTTT. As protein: CAREGRNSPLHF.